The entry that follows covers one TCR beta chain sequence. Its cognate antigen has yet to be identified. Base qualities are missing; no much larger clone stands one base away. The data stem from a study of siplizumab effects on memory and regulatory T cells (dated by TCRdb to about 2019). Background for the entire study: The effect of the anti-CD2 antibody siplizumab on alloreactive T-cell subsets was examined in allogeneic mixed lymphocyte reactions constructed from human PBMCs.

Sorted unstimulated T cells and proliferating T cells recovered from mixed lymphocyte reactions were subjected to TCRbeta CDR3 sequencing. Fresh whole blood from some ten HLA-typed healthy donors was used as the source from which PBMCs were isolated. To map where alloreactive clones came from, unstimulated CD4+ regulatory T cells were FACS-sorted. The CDR3 holds 15 amino acids from the cysteine to the phenylalanine. Only the CDR3 DNA is retained, 45 bases long and in frame from the first base. Trimming accounts for 0 bases at V and 3 bases at J, while the number of junction bases matched to no gene is 1. CDR1 is given as SGHTA and CDR2 as FQGTGA, both from the germline V gene. The method was the immunoSEQ multiplex PCR assay. Each sample had around 92,000 TCR templates assayed by the deep sequencing platform. Genomic DNA extracted from sorted T cells was used for TCRbeta CDR3 sequencing. As for the authors' bioinformatics: The R programming language was used for clonal analysis of the TCRbeta CDR3 data. Alloreactive CD4+ and CD8+ clones were defined by comparing unstimulated samples with post-reaction CFSE-low samples. Regulatory or non-regulatory origin of alloreactive CD4+ clones was assigned by matching sequences to the sorted unstimulated Treg and non-Treg repertoires. TCRdb holds this immuneACCESS table with in-frame rearrangements only. Some clones are missing; in checked studies, unresolved V genes explain under half, and the rest has no known cause. The V and J calls and clone size come from that table; D and trimming were worked out from the DNA. Present in this sample are around 100,000 clones, over 90% of which were seen just once. The ten largest clonotypes hold approximately 0.62% of the sample.

The study at large found these results: Because sequences below about 10^-5 frequency were poorly captured, only a minor fraction of alloreactive clones could be mapped to unstimulated subsets. The suppressive function of proliferating Tregs from siplizumab cultures was not functionally confirmed. The cumulative frequency of alloreactive sequences that could be traced back to unstimulated CD4+ memory T cells was significantly reduced by siplizumab. About 75-95% of proliferating CD4+ or CD8+ clones could not be given a naive or memory phenotype. In reactions with siplizumab, an average of about 69% of mappable alloreactive CD4+ clones were Treg-derived, compared with 25% to 30% in control reactions. Greater diversity appeared to be present in unstimulated naive T cells than in memory T cells, and a substantial contribution to the alloresponse seemed to be made by naive cells.

Material for sequencing was Tregs sorted from blood. The sequence links TRBV7-3 to TRBJ2-5; the junction holds 10 bases that match TRBD2. The TCR originated in a human donor in good health. At the DNA level, the sequence is TGTGCCAGCAGCTTAACCGGACTAGCGGAAGAGACCCAGTACTTC. This gives the protein CASSLTGLAEETQYF.